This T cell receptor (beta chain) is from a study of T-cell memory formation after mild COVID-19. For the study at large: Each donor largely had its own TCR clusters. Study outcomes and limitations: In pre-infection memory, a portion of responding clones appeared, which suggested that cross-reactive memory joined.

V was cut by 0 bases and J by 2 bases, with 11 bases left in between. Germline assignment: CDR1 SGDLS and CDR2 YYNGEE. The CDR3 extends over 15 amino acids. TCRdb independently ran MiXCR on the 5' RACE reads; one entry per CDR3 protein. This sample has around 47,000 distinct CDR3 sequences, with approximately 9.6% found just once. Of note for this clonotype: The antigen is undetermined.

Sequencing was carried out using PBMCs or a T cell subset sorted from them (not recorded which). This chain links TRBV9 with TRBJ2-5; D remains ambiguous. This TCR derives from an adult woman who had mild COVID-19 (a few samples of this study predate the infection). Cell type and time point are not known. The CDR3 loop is CASSVGTIVQETQYF. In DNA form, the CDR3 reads TGTGCCAGCAGCGTAGGGACGATCGTACAAGAGACCCAGTACTTC. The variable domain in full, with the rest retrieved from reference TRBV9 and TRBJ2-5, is DSGVTQTPKHLITATGQRVTLRCSPRSGDLSVYWYQQSLDQGLQFLIQYYNGEERAKGNILERFSAQQFPDLHSELNLSSLELGDSALYFCASSVGTIVQETQYFGPGTRLLVL.